The clone carrying this T cell receptor (beta chain) has a single count. The CDR3 loop spans 12 amino acids. With 5 bases removed from V and 6 bases from J, the gap between germline ends came to 13 bases. CDR1 and CDR2 (germline): SQVTM, ANQGSEA. Sequencing was performed with immunoSEQ multiplex PCR; in TCRdb, only in-frame clones are kept and a portion is missing. Here the sample spans some 150,000 clones, around 84% being singletons. This record comes from a study of blood T cell repertoires in COVID-19. Background on the study: The origin of the acute and convalescent COVID-19 samples was the United States, Italy and Spain.

Sequences were obtained from peripheral blood. The TCR originated in a man in his fifties or sixties with active or convalescent COVID-19. This chain joins TRBV29-1 and TRBJ1-2; D ambiguous. This chain's CDR3 is CSVQTPRDGYTF. The CDR3 DNA sequence: TGCAGCGTTCAGACTCCCAGAGATGGCTACACCTTC.